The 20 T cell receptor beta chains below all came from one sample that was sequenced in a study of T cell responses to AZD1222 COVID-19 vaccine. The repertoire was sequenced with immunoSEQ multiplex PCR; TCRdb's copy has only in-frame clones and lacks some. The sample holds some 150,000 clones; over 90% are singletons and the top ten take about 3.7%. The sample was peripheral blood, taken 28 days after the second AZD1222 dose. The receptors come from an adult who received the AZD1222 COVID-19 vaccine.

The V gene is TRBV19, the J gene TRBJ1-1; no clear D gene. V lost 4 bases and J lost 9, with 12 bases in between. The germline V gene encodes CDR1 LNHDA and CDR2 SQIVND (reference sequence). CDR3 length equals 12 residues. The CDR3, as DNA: TGTGCCAGTAGTAGACTTTGGGAAAAAGCTTTCTTT. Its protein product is CASSRLWEKAFF.

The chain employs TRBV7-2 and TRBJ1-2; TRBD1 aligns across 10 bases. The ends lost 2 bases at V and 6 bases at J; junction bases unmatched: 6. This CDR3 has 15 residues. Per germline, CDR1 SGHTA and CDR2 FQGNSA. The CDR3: CASSLTGQGTHGYTF. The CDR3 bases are TGTGCCAGCAGCTTAACGGGACAGGGGACCCATGGCTACACCTTC.

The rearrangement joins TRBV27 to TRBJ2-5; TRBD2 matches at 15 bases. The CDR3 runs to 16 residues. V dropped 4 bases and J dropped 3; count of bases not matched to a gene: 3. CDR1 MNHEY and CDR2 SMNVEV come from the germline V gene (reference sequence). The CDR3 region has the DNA TGTGCCAGCAGTTCGAGGACTAGCGGGAGGGAAGAGACCCAGTACTTC. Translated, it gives CASSSRTSGREETQYF.

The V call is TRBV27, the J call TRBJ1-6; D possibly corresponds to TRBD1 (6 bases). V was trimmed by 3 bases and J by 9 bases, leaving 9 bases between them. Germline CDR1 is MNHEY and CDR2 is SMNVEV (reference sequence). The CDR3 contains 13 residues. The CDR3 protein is CASSFTGSSPLHF. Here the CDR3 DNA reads TGTGCCAGCAGTTTCACAGGGAGTTCACCCCTCCACTTT.

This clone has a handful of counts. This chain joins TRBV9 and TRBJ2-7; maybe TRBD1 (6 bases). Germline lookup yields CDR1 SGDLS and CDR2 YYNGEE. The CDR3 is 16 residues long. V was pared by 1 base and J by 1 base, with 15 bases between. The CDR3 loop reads CASSVMAGEGSYEQYF. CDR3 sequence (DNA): TGTGCCAGCAGCGTAATGGCAGGGGAAGGTTCCTACGAGCAGTACTTC.

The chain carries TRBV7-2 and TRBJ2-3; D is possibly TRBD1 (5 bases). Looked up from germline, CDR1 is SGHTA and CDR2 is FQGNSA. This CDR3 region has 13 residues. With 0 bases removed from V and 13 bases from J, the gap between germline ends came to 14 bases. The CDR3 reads CASSLAGQEKKYF. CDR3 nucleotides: TGTGCCAGCAGCTTAGCGGGGCAGGAGAAAAAGTATTTT.

The chain's CDR3 is CASSKRPGDEVRQPQHF. In DNA, the CDR3 is TGTGCCAGCAGCAAAAGGCCAGGCGATGAGGTCAGACAGCCCCAGCATTTT. This rearrangement joins TRBV21-1 to TRBJ1-5. TRBV21-1 is flagged as a pseudogene. The CDR3 contains 17 residues.

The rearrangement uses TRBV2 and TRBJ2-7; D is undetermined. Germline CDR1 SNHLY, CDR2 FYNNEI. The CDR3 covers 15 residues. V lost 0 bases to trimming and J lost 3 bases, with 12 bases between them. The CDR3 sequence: CASSEALSDYYEQYF. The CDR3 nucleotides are TGTGCCAGCAGTGAAGCGCTATCAGATTACTACGAGCAGTACTTC.

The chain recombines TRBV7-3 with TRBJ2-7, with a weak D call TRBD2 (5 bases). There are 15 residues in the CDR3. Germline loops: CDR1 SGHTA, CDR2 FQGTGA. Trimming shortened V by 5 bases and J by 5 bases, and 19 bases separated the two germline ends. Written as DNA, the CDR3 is TGTGCCAGCAGCCTAATGGCAACTAGTGCGCACGAGCAGTACTTC. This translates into CASSLMATSAHEQYF.

This chain's CDR3 is CASRASYNSPLHF. The CDR3 DNA reads TGTGCCAGCAGGGCCTCCTATAATTCACCCCTCCACTTT. The rearrangement links TRBV28 to TRBJ1-6, with D unresolved. CDR1 and CDR2 from the germline V gene are MDHEN and SYDVKM. The CDR3 extends over 13 amino acids. V dropped 6 bases and J dropped 0 bases, with 3 bases sitting between them.

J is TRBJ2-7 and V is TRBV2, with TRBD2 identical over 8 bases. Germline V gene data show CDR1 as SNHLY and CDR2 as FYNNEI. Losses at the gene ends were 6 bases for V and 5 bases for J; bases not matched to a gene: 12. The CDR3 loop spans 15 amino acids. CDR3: CASRKSLLAEDEQYF. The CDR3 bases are TGTGCCAGCAGAAAATCCTTACTAGCGGAGGACGAGCAGTACTTC.

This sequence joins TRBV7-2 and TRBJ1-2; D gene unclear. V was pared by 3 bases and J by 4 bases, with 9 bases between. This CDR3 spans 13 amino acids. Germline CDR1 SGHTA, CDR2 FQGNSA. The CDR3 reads CASSFAATYGYTF. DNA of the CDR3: TGTGCCAGCAGCTTTGCAGCAACCTATGGCTACACCTTC.

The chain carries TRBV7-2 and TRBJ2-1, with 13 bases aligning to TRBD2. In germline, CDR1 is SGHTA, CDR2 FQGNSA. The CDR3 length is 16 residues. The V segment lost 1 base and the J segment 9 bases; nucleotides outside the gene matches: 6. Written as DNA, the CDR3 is TGTGCCAGCAGCTTAGTTTGGACTAGCGGGAGTTCTGAGCAGTTCTTC. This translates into CASSLVWTSGSSEQFF.

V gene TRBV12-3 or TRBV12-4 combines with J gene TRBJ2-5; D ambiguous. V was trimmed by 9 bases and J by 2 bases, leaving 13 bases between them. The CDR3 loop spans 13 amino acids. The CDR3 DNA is TGTGCCAGTCTACCAGATGGTCAAGAGACCCAGTACTTC. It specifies CASLPDGQETQYF.

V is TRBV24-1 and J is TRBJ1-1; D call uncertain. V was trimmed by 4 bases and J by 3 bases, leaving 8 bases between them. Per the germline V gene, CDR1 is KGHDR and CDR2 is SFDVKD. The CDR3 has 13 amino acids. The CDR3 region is CATSDSLDTEAFF. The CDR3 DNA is TGTGCCACCAGTGACTCCCTAGACACTGAAGCTTTCTTT.

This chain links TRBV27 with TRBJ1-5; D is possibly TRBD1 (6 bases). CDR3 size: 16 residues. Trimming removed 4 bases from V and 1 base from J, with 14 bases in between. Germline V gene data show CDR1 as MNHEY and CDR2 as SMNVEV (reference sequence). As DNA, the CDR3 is TGTGCCAGCAGTTCGCACAGGGAAGGGAGCAATCAGCCCCAGCATTTT. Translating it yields CASSSHREGSNQPQHF.

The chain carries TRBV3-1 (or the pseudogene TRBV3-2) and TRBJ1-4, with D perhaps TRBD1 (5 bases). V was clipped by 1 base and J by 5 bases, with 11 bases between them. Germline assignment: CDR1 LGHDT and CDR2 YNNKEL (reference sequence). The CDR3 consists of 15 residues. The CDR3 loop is CASSQVGGVNEKLFF. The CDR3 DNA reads TGTGCCAGCAGCCAAGTTGGGGGGGTAAATGAAAAACTGTTTTTT.

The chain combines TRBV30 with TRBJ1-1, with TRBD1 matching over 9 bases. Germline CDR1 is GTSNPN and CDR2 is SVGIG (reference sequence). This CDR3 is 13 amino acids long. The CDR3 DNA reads TGTGCTATATCGGGACAGGGCAATACTGAAGCTTTCTTT. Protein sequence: CAISGQGNTEAFF.

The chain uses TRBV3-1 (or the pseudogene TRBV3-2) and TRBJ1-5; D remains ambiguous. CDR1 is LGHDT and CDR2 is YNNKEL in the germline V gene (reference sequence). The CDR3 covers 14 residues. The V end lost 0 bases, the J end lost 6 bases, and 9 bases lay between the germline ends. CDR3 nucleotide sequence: TGTGCCAGCAGCCAAGAAACATGGGGTCAGCCCCAGCATTTT. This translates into CASSQETWGQPQHF.

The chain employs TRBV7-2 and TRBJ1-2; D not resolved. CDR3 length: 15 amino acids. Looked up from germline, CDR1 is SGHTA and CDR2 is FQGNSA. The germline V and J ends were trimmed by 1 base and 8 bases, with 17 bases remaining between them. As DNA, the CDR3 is TGTGCCAGCAGCTTAGGCTGGAGATCCGAGCGGGGCTACACCTTC. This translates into CASSLGWRSERGYTF.